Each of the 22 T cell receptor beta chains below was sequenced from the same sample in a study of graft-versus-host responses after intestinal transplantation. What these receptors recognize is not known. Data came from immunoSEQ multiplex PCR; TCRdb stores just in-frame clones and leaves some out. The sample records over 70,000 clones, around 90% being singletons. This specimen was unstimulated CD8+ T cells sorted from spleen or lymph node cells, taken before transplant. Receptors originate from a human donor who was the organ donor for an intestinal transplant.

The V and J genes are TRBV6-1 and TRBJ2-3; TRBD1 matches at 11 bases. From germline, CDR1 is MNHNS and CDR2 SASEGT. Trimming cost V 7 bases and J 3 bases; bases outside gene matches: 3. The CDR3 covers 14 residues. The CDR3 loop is CASIGTGGTDTQYF. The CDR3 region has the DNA TGTGCCAGCATAGGGACAGGGGGTACAGATACGCAGTATTTT.

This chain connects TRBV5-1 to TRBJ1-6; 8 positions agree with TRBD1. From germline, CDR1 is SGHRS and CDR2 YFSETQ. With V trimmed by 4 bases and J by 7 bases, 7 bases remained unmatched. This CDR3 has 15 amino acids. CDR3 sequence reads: CASSEGQAWNSPLHF. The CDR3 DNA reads TGCGCCAGCAGCGAGGGACAGGCTTGGAATTCACCCCTCCACTTT.

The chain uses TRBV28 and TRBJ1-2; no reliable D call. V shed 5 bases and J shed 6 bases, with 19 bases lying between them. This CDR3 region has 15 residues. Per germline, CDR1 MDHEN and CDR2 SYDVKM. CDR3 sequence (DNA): TGTGCCAGCAGTCCCGACGGAGCTTCTCTCCATGGCTACACCTTC. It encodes CASSPDGASLHGYTF.

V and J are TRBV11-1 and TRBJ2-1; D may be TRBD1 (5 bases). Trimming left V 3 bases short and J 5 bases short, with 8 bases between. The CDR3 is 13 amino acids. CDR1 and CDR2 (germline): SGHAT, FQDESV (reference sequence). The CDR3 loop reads CASSFGAHNEQFF. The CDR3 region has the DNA TGTGCCAGCAGCTTTGGGGCCCACAATGAGCAGTTCTTC.

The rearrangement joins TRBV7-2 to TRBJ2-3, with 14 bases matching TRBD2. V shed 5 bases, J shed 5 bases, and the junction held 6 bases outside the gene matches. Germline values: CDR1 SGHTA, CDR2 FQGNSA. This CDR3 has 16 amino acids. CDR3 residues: CASSPTSGGVEDTQYF. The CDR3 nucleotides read TGTGCCAGCAGCCCGACTAGCGGGGGGGTTGAAGATACGCAGTATTTT.

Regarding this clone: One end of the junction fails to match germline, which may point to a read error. In nucleotides, the CDR3 is TGTGCCAGCAGACGGGGGGTCTCATTCTACACTGAGCAGTTCTTC. Protein product: CASRRGVSFYTEQFF. J is TRBJ2-1 and V is TRBV27; 7 bases align to TRBD2. This CDR3 has 15 residues. Germline V CDR1 and CDR2: MNHEY, SMNVEV (reference sequence).

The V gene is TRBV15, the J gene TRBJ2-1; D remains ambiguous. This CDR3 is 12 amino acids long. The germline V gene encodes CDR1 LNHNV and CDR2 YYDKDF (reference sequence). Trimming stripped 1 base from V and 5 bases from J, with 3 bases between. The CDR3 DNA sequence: TGTGCCACCAGCAGAGCTGACAATGAGCAGTTCTTC. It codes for CATSRADNEQFF.

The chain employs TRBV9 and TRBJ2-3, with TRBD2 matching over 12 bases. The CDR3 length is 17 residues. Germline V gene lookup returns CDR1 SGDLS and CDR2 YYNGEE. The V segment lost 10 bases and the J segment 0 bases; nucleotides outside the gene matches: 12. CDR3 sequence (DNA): TGTGCCTCTGACCTAGCGGGGGGGCCATCTAGCACAGATACGCAGTATTTT. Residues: CASDLAGGPSSTDTQYF.

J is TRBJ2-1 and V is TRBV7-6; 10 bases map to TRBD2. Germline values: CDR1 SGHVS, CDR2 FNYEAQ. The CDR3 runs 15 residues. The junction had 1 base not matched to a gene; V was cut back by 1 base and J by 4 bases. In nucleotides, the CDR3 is TGTGCCAGCAGCTTAGGAGCGGGGGGGTACAATGAGCAGTTCTTC. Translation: CASSLGAGGYNEQFF. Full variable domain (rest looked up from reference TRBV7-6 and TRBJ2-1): GAGVSQSPRYKVTKRGQDVALRCDPISGHVSLYWYRQALGQGPEFLTYFNYEAQQDKSGLPNDRFSAERPEGSISTLTIQRTEQRDSAMYRCASSLGAGGYNEQFFGPGTRLTVL.

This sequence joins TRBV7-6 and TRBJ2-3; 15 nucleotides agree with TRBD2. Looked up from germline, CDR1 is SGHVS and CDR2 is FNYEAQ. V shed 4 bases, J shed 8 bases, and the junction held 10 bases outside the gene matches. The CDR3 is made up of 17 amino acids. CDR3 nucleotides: TGTGCCAGCAGCTCCTGGGGACTAGCGGGGGGTGATTTTACGCAGTATTTT. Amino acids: CASSSWGLAGGDFTQYF.

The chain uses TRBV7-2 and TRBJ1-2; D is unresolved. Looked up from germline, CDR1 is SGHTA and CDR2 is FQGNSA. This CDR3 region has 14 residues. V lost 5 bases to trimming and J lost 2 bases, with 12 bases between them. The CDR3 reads CASSLLPGNYGYTF. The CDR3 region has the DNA TGTGCCAGCAGCCTACTCCCAGGAAACTATGGCTACACCTTC.

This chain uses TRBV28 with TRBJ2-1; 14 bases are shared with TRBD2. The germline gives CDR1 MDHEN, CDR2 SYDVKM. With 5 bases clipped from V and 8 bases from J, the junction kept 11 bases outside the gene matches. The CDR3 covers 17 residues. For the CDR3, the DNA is TGTGCCAGCAGTCGCCTGACTAGCGGGGGGGCTAGAGATGAGCAGTTCTTC. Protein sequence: CASSRLTSGGARDEQFF.

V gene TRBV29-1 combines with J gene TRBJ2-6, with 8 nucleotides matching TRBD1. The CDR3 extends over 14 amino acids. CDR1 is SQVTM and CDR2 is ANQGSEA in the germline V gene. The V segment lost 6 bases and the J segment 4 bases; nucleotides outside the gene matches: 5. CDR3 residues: CSVLTGEGANVLTF. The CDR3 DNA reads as TGCAGCGTCTTGACAGGGGAAGGGGCCAACGTCCTGACTTTC.

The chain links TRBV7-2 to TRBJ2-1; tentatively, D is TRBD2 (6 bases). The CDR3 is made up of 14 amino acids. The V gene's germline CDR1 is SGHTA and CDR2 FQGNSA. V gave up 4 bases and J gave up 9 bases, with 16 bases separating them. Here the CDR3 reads CASSSNHLGGEQFF. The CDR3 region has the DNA TGTGCCAGCAGCTCCAACCACTTGGGGGGTGAGCAGTTCTTC.

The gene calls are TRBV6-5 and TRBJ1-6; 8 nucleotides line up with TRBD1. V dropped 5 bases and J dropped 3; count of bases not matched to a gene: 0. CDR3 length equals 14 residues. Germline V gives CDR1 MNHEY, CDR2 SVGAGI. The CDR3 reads CASSTGGYNSPLHF. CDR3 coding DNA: TGTGCCAGCAGTACAGGGGGCTATAATTCACCCCTCCACTTT.

The CDR3 spells CASSEVLSHYEQYV. In DNA form, the CDR3 reads TGTGCCAGCAGTGAAGTTCTTTCCCACTACGAGCAGTACGTC. The chain carries TRBV6-1 and TRBJ2-7; no firm D call. The germline gives CDR1 MNHNS, CDR2 SASEGT. The V gene lost 1 base and the J gene lost 3 bases, with 10 bases spanning the gap. The CDR3 has 14 amino acids.

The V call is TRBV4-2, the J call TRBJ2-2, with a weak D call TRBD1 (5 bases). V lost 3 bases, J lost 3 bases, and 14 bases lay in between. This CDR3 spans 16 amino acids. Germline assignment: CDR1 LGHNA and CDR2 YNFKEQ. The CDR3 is CASSHPGEGDTGELFF. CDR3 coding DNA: TGTGCCAGCAGCCACCCGGGCGAAGGGGACACCGGGGAGCTGTTTTTT.

CDR3 nucleotide sequence: TGCGCCAGCAGCCAAAGGAGTGACACCGGGGAGCTGTTTTTT. Its protein product is CASSQRSDTGELFF. The chain combines TRBV4-1 with TRBJ2-2; no definite D call. From germline, CDR1 is MGHRA and CDR2 YSYEKL. This CDR3 has 14 amino acids. V lost 2 bases, J lost 3 bases, and 7 bases lay in between.

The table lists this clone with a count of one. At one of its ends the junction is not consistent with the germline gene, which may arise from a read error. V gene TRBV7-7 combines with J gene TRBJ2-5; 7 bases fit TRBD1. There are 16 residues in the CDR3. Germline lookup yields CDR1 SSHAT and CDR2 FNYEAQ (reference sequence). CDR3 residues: CASSPPGQWTAETQYF. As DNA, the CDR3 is TGTGCTAGCAGCCCCCCGGGACAGTGGACGGCGGAGACCCAGTACTTC. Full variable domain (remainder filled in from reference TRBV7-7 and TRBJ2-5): GAGVSQSPRYKVTKRGQDVTLRCDPISSHATLYWYQQALGQGPEFLTYFNYEAQPDKSGLPSDRFSAERPEGSISTLTIQRTEQRDSAMYRCASSPPGQWTAETQYFGPGTRLLVL.

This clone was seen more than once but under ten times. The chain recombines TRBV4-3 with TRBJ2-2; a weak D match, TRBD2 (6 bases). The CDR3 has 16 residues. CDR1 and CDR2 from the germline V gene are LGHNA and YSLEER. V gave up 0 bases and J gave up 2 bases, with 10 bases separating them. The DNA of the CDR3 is TGCGCCAGCAGCCAAGACAGGACTATCAACACCGGGGAGCTGTTTTTT. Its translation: CASSQDRTINTGELFF.

The CDR3 DNA follows: TGCGCCAGCAGCCTGGGGACTGGCGGATCCTACAATGAGCAGTTCTTC. This gives the protein CASSLGTGGSYNEQFF. The rearrangement joins TRBV4-1 to TRBJ2-1; D is possibly TRBD2 (6 bases). Germline V gene sequence: CDR1 MGHRA, CDR2 YSYEKL. The V and J ends lost 4 bases and 1 base respectively, with 14 bases between them. The CDR3 contains 16 residues.

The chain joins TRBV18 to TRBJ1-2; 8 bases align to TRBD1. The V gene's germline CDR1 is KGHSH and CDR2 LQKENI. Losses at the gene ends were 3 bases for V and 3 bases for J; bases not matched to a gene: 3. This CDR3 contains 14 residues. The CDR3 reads CASSPPGQDYGYTF. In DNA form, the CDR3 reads TGTGCCAGCTCACCCCCGGGACAGGACTATGGCTACACCTTC.